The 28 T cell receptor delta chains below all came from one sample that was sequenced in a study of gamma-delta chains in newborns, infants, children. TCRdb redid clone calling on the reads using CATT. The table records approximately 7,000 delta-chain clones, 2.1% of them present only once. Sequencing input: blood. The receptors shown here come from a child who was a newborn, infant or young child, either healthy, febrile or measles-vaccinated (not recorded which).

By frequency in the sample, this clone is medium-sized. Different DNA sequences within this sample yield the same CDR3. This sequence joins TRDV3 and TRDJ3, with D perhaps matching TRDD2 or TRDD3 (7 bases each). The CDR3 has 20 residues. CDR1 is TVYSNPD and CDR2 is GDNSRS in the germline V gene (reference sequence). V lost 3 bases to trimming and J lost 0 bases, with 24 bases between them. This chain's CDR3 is CALNSYGGFRFSWDTRQMFF. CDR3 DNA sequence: TGTGCCTTGAATTCCTACGGGGGATTCCGTTTCTCCTGGGACACCCGACAGATGTTTTTC.

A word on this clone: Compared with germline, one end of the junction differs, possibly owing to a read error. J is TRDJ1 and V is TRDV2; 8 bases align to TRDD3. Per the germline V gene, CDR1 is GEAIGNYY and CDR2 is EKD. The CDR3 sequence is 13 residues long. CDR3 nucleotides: TGTTCCTGTGACACCGGGAAGGGGGATAAACTCACCTTT. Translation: CSCDTGKGDKLTF.

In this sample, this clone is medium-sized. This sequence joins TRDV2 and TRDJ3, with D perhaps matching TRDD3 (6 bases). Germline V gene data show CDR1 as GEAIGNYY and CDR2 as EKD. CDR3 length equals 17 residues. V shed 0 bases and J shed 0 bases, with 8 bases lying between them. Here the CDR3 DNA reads TGTGCCTGTGACACCTGGGGGCACTCCTGGGACACCCGACAGATGTTTTTC. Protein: CACDTWGHSWDTRQMFF.

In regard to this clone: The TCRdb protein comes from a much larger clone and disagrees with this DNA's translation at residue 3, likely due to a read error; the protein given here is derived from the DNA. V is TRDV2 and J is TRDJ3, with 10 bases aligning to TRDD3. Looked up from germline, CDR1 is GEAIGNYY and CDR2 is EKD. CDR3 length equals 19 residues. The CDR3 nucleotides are TGTGCCTATGACCCGATTGTACTGGGGGATCCTGGTTTCACCCGACAGATGTTTTTC. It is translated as CAYDPIVLGDPGFTRQMFF.

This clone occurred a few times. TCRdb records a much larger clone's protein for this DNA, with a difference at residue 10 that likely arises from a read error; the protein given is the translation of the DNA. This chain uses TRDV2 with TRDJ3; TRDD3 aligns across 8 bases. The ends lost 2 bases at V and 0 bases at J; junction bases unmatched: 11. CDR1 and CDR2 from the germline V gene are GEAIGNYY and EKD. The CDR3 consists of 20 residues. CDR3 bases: TGTGCCTGTGACAACCATGGGGATACCTCCCGCTCCTGGGACACCCGACAGATGTTTTTC. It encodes CACDNHGDTSRSWDTRQMFF.

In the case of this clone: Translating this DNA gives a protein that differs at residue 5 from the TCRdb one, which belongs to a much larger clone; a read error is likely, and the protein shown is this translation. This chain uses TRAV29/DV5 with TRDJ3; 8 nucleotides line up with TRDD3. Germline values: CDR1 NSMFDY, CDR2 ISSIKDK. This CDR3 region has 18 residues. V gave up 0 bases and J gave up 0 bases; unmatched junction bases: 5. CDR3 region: CAASVLGGYSWDTRQMFF. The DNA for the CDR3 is TGTGCAGCAAGCGTGTTAGGGGGATACTCCTGGGACACCCGACAGATGTTTTTC.

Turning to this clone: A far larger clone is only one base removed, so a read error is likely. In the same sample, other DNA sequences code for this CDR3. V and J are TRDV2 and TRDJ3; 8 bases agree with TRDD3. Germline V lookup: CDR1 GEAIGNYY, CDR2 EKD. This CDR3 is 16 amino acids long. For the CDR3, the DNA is TGTGCCTGTGACGGACTGGGGGTCAGGGACACTCGACAGATGTTTTTC. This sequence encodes CACDGLGVRDTRQMFF.

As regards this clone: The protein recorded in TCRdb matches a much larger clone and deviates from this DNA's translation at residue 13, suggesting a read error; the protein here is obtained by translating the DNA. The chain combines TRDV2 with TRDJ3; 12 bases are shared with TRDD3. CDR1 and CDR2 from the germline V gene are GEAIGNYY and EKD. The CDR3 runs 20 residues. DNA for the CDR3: TGTGCCTGTGACACACTGGGGGATACCTCAAGCTCCCGGGACACCCGACAGATGTTTTTC. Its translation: CACDTLGDTSSSRDTRQMFF.

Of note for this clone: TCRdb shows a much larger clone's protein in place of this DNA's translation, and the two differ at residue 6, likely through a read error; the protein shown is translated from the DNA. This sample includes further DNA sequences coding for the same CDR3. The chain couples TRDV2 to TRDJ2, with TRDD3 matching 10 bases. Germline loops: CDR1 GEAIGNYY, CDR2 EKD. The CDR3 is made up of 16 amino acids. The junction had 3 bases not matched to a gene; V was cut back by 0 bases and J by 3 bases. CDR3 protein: CACDTMGDTLTAQLFF. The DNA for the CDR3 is TGTGCCTGTGACACCATGGGGGATACCCTGACAGCACAACTCTTCTTT.

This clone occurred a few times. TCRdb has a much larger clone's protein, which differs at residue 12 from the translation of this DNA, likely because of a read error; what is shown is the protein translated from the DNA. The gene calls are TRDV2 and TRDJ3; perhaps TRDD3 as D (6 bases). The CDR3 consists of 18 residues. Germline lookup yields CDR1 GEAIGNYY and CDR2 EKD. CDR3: CACDTWGPSSWGTRQMFF. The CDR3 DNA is TGTGCCTGTGACACTTGGGGACCTAGCTCCTGGGGCACCCGACAGATGTTTTTC.

The CDR3 reads CACDTAWGYDSPWDTRQMFF. CDR3 nucleotides: TGTGCCTGTGACACCGCCTGGGGATACGATAGCCCCTGGGACACCCGACAGATGTTTTTC. The rearrangement links TRDV2 to TRDJ3; TRDD3 agrees at 9 bases. The CDR3 extends over 20 amino acids. Germline V gene data show CDR1 as GEAIGNYY and CDR2 as EKD. The V gene end was trimmed by 0 bases and the J gene end by 2 bases; junction bases not matched to a gene: 10.

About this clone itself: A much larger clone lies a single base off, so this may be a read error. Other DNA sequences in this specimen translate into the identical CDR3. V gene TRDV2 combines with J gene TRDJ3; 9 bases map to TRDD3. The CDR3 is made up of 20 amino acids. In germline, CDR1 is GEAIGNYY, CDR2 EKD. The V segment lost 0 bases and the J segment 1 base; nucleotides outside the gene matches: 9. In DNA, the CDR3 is TGTGCCTGTGACACCGTCACTGGGGGAACCAGTTCCTGGGACACCCGACAGATGTTTTTC. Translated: CACDTVTGGTSSWDTRQMFF.

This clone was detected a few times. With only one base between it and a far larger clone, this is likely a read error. In DNA, the CDR3 is TGTGCCTGTTACACCGAATATCGACTGGGGGATAGCTCCTGGGACACCCGACAGATGTTTTTC. Translated: CACYTEYRLGDSSWDTRQMFF. The chain has TRDV2 and TRDJ3; 11 nucleotides match TRDD3. Germline V CDR1 and CDR2: GEAIGNYY, EKD. This CDR3 contains 21 residues.

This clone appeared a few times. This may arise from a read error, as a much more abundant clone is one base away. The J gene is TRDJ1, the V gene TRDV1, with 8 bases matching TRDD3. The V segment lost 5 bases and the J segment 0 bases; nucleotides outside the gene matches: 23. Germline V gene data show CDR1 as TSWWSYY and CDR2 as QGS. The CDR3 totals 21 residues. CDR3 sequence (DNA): TGTGCTCTTGGGTCACACTCGACCTTCCGCTGTACTGGGGGGTACACCGATAAACTCATCTTT. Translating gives CALGSHSTFRCTGGYTDKLIF.

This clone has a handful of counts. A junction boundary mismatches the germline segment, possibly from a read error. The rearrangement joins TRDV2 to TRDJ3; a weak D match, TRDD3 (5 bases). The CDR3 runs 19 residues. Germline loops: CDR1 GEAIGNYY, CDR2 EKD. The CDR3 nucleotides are TGTGCCTGTGACACCGTGGCGTCCTCAAGCTCCTGGGACGCCCGACAGACGTTTTTC. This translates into CACDTVASSSSWDARQTFF.

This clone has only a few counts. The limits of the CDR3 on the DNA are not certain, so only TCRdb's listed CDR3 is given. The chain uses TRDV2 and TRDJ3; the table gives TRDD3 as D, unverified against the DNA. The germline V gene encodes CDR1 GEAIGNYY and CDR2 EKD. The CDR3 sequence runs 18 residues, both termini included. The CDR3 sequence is CACDTVGYGSWDTRQMFF.

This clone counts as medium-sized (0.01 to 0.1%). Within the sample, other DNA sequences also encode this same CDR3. CDR3 sequence: CALGEHSGDKTDKLIF. The CDR3 nucleotides read TGTGCTCTTGGGGAACATTCGGGGGATAAAACCGATAAACTCATCTTT. The rearrangement joins TRDV1 to TRDJ1; 8 positions match TRDD3. With V trimmed by 1 base and J by 2 bases, 6 bases remained unmatched. The CDR3 consists of 16 residues. Germline assignment: CDR1 TSWWSYY and CDR2 QGS.

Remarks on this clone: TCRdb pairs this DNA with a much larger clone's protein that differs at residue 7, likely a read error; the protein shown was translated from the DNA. The CDR3 DNA reads TGTGCAGCAAGCGAGGGGTGTGGGTCGTACTGGGGGTACACCGATAAACTCATCTTT. Amino acids: CAASEGCGSYWGYTDKLIF. The chain uses TRAV29/DV5 and TRDJ1; 8 nucleotides match TRDD3. In germline, CDR1 is NSMFDY, CDR2 ISSIKDK. J gave up 0 bases and V 0 bases, and 16 bases lay outside the gene matches. CDR3 length equals 19 residues. The full variable domain, in which reference TRAV29/DV5 and TRDJ1 provide the parts outside the CDR3, is DQQVKQNSPSLSVQEGRISILNCDYTNSMFDYFLWYKKYPAEGPTFLISISSIKDKNEDGRFTVFLNKSAKHLSLHIVPSQPGDSAVYFCAASEGCGSYWGYTDKLIFGKGTRVTVEP.

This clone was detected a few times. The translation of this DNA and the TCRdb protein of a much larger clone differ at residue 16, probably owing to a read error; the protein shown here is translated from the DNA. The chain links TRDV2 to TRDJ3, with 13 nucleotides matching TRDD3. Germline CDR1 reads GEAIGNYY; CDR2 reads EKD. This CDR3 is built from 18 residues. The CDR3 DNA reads TGTGCCTGTGACTACTGGGGGATACGCTCCTGGGACACCCGACAGACGTTTTTC. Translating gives CACDYWGIRSWDTRQTFF.

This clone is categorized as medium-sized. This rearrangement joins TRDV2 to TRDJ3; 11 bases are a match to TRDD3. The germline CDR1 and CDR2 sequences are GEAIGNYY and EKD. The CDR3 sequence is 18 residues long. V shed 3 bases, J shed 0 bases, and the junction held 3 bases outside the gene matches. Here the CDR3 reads CACDHWGISSWDTRQMFF. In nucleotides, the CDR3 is TGTGCCTGTGACCACTGGGGGATAAGCTCCTGGGACACCCGACAGATGTTTTTC.

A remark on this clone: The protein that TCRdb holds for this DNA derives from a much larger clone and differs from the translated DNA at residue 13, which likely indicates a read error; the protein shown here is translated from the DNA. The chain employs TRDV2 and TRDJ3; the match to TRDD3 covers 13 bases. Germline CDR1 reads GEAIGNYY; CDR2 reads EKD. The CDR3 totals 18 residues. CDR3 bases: TGTGCCTGTGACGTACTGGGGGATACGAGCTGGGACGCCCGACAGATGTTTTTC. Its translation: CACDVLGDTSWDARQMFF.

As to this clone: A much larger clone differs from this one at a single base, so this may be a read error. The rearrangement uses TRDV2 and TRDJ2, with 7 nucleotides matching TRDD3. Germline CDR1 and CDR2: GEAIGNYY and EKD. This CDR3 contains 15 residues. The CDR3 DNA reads TGTGCCTGTGGCACCGTGGGGGATTTGACAGCACAACTCTTCTTT. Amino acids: CACGTVGDLTAQLFF.

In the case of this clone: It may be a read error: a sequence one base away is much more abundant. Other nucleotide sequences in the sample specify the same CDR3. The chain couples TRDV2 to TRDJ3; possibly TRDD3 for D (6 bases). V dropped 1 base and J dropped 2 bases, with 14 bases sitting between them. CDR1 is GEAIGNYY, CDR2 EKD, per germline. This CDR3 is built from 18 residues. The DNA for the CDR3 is TGTGCCTGTGACACACGGATACTCCCTCCCTGGGACACCCGACAGATGTTTTTC. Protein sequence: CACDTRILPPWDTRQMFF.

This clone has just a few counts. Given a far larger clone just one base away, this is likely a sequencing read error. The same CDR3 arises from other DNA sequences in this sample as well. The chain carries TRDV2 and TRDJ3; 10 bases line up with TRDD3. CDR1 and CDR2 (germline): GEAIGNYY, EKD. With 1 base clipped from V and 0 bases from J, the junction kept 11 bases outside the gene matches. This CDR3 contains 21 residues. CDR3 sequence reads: CACDTFPTGGYDSWDTRQMFF. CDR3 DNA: TGTGCCTGTGACACATTCCCAACCGGGGGATACGACTCCTGGGACACCCGACAGATGTTTTTC.

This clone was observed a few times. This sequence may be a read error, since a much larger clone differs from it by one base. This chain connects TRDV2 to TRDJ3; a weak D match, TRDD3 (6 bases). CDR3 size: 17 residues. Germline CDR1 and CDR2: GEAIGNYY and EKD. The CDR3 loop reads CACDTTGNSRDTRQMFF. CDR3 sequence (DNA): TGTGCCTGTGACACCACTGGGAACTCCAGGGACACCCGACAGATGTTTTTC.

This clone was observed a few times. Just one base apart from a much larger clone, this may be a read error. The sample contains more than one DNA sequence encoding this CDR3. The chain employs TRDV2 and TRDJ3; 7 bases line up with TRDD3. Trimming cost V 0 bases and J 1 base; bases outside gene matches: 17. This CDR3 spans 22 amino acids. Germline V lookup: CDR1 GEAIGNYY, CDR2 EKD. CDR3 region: CACDTIRTGVYGGSWDTRQMFF. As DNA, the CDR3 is TGTGCCTGTGACACCATCCGTACTGGGGTATACGGAGGTTCCTGGGACACCCGACAGATGTTTTTC.

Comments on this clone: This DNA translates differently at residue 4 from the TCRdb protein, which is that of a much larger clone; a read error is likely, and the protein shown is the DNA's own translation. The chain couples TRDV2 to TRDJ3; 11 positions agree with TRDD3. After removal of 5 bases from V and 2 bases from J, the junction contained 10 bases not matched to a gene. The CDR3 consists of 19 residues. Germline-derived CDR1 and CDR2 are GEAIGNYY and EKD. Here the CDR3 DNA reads TGTGCCTGTGGCCCGATCATACTGGGGGATACCTGGGACACCCGACAGATGTTTTTC. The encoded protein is CACGPIILGDTWDTRQMFF.

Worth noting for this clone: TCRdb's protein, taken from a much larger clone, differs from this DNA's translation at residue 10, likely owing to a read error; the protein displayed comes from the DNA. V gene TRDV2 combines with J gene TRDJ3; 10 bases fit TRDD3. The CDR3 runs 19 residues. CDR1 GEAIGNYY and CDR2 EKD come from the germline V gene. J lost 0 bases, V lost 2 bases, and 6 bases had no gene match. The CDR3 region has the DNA TGTGCCTGTGACAAAGTACTGGGGGATGGCTCCTGGGACACCCGACAGATGTTTTTC. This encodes CACDKVLGDGSWDTRQMFF.